This T cell receptor (beta chain) was sequenced for a study of low-dose radiotherapy and immunotherapy resistance in tumors. Study-level background: For Cohort 1, fractions of 0.5 Gy were given every 2 weeks, reaching 6.5 Gy overall. Priming of first-strand cDNA relied on TRAV- and TRBV-specific primers (covering alpha and beta chains).

TCR amplification used about 20 PCR cycles, a constant-region primer and a V-primer adapter. TCRdb re-called the reads with MiXCR, one entry per CDR3 protein. The table lists around 57,000 distinct CDR3 sequences, 33% of them singletons. CDR1 MGHRA and CDR2 YSYEKL come from the germline V gene. The CDR3 runs to 15 residues. V dropped 3 bases and J dropped 3 bases, with 14 bases sitting between them. At least ten counts were recorded for this clonotype. As to time point: after trial treatment. As for treatment: LDRT plus nivolumab, ipilimumab, low-dose cyclophosphamide and aspirin (RACIN trial). Advanced solid tumors without tumor-infiltrating lymphocytes were required for inclusion.

The J gene is TRBJ1-1, the V gene TRBV4-1; weak D call: TRBD1 (5 bases). This receptor was taken from a male donor with rectosigmoid adenocarcinoma. The sample was PBMCs, taken after low-dose radiotherapy plus immunotherapy. The CDR3 is CASSHWVGGDTEAFF. DNA for the CDR3: TGCGCCAGCAGCCATTGGGTGGGGGGGGACACTGAAGCTTTCTTT.